Listed here is a single T cell receptor (beta chain). Antigen specificity is unknown. The data are from a study of vaccination effects on CD4 cells after COVID-19. The method was immunoSEQ multiplex PCR; TCRdb's version includes in-frame clones alone and lacks a portion of them. There are tens of thousands of clones in the sample; approximately 71% occur only once, and less than 4% lies in the top ten. Germline lookup yields CDR1 KGHSH and CDR2 LQKENI. The V end lost 4 bases, the J end lost 2 bases, and 17 bases lay between the germline ends. The CDR3 contains 16 residues. Peptide-pool stimulation followed by sequencing identified expanded antigen-specific CD4+ clonotypes in the ViraFEST assay. When less than 11 days of culture had elapsed, CD4+ T cells were isolated. None of the vaccinated had previously contracted SARS-CoV-2, and their nucleocapsid antibodies tested negative.

Sequenced here: CD4+ T cells from PBMCs cultured with HCoV-OC43 spike peptides, sampled before COVID-19 vaccination. The subset is: HCoV-OC43 spike overlapping peptide pool stimulation. The rearrangement joins TRBV18 to TRBJ2-5; D may match TRBD1 or TRBD2 (5 bases each). The source is a human donor who received a COVID-19 vaccine. Here the CDR3 reads CASSLPGSGPQETQYF. The CDR3 DNA reads as TGTGCCAGCTCACTTCCAGGGAGTGGGCCTCAAGAGACCCAGTACTTC.